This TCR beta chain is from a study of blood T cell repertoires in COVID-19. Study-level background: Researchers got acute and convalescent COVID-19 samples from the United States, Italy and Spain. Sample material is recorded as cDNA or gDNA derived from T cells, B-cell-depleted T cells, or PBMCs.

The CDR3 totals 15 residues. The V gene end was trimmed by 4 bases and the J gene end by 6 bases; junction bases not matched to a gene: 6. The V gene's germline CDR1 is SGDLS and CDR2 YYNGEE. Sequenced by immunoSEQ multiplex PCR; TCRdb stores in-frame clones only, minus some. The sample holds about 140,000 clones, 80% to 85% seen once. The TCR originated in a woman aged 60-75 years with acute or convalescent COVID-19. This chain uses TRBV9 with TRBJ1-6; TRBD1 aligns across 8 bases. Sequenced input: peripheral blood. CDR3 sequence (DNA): TGTGCCAGCAGCACTTGGGACAGGATTAATTCACCCCTCCACTTT. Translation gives CASSTWDRINSPLHF.